Listed below are T cell receptor beta chains from one sample, sequenced in a study of blood T cell repertoires in COVID-19. Repertoires were generated with immunoSEQ multiplex PCR, while TCRdb's copy carries only in-frame clones and drops some. The data hold 150,000 to 200,000 clones, with 86% observed a single time. The source material was peripheral blood. These receptors all stem from a woman aged 80 or over in a cohort sampled during active or convalescent COVID-19. CDR3s include the opening cysteine and the closing phenylalanine or tryptophan. Each record gives: D gene, clone size, J gene, V gene, CDR3 protein, CDR3 DNA. The D gene is left open where the match is weak. Not all rows give a size; the values are once, few, many and, for expanded clones, a class.

D gene: -
clone size: -
J gene: TRBJ2-6
V gene: TRBV9
CDR3 protein: CASSPGTTVGAGANVLTF
CDR3 DNA: TGTGCCAGCAGCCCCGGGACAACAGTGGGAGCTGGGGCCAACGTCCTGACTTTC

D gene: -
clone size: -
J gene: TRBJ1-5
V gene: TRBV19
CDR3 protein: CASKQGNNQPQHF
CDR3 DNA: TGTGCCAGTAAACAGGGTAACAATCAGCCCCAGCATTTT

D gene: -
clone size: -
J gene: TRBJ2-3
V gene: TRBV5-6
CDR3 protein: CASSRVVLASTDTQYF
CDR3 DNA: TGTGCCAGCAGCAGGGTCGTGCTAGCGAGCACAGATACGCAGTATTTT

D gene: -
clone size: -
J gene: TRBJ1-1
V gene: TRBV5-1
CDR3 protein: CASSLAGFHYEAFF
CDR3 DNA: TGCGCCAGCAGCTTGGCCGGTTTTCATTATGAAGCTTTCTTT

D gene: -
clone size: -
J gene: TRBJ1-2
V gene: TRBV10-2
CDR3 protein: CASSYDIVYGYTF
CDR3 DNA: TGCGCCAGCAGTTACGACATCGTCTATGGCTACACCTTC

D gene: TRBD1
clone size: -
J gene: TRBJ2-3
V gene: TRBV10-3
CDR3 protein: CAISHGQAITDTQYF
CDR3 DNA: TGTGCCATCAGTCACGGACAGGCTATCACAGATACGCAGTATTTT

D gene: TRBD2
clone size: -
J gene: TRBJ2-5
V gene: TRBV7-2
CDR3 protein: CASNRAASGQETQYF
CDR3 DNA: TGTGCCAGCAATAGGGCGGCTAGCGGGCAAGAGACCCAGTACTTC

D gene: TRBD1
clone size: once
J gene: TRBJ1-1
V gene: TRBV18
CDR3 protein: CASSSDRGNTEAFF
CDR3 DNA: TGTGCCAGCTCGTCGGACAGGGGAAACACTGAAGCTTTCTTT

D gene: -
clone size: -
J gene: TRBJ2-3
V gene: TRBV19
CDR3 protein: CASNDYTDTQYF
CDR3 DNA: TGTGCCAGTAACGACTATACAGATACGCAGTATTTT

D gene: -
clone size: -
J gene: TRBJ1-4
V gene: TRBV27
CDR3 protein: CASSLRGALEKLFF
CDR3 DNA: TGTGCCAGCAGTTTACGGGGGGCCCTGGAAAAACTGTTTTTT

D gene: -
clone size: -
J gene: TRBJ2-5
V gene: TRBV30
CDR3 protein: CAWGWGFRETQYF
CDR3 DNA: TGTGCCTGGGGCTGGGGCTTTCGAGAGACCCAGTACTTC

D gene: -
clone size: -
J gene: TRBJ2-6
V gene: TRBV18
CDR3 protein: CASSPPGAGGRPGANVLTF
CDR3 DNA: TGTGCCAGCTCACCACCTGGGGCAGGTGGGCGACCTGGGGCCAACGTCCTGACTTTC

D gene: -
clone size: -
J gene: TRBJ1-3
V gene: TRBV9
CDR3 protein: CASTPNQGRGNTIYF
CDR3 DNA: TGTGCCAGCACACCTAATCAGGGAAGAGGAAACACCATATATTTT

D gene: TRBD2
clone size: -
J gene: TRBJ2-3
V gene: TRBV6-1
CDR3 protein: CASSATSGGSPTDTQYF
CDR3 DNA: TGTGCCAGCAGTGCCACCTCGGGCGGGAGCCCCACAGATACGCAGTATTTT

D gene: TRBD1
clone size: -
J gene: TRBJ2-3
V gene: TRBV10-3
CDR3 protein: CAIRDGTGPDTQYF
CDR3 DNA: TGTGCCATCAGGGATGGGACAGGTCCAGATACGCAGTATTTT

D gene: TRBD1
clone size: once
J gene: TRBJ1-6
V gene: TRBV15
CDR3 protein: CATSRYKGTVNSPLHF
CDR3 DNA: TGTGCCACCAGCAGGTATAAAGGGACAGTCAATTCACCCCTCCACTTT

D gene: TRBD1
clone size: -
J gene: TRBJ1-1
V gene: TRBV3-1/TRBV3-2
CDR3 protein: CASSRRGRSTEAFF
CDR3 DNA: TGTGCCAGCAGCCGCAGGGGGCGATCTACTGAAGCTTTCTTT